The 13 T cell receptor beta chains below were found in one sample sequenced in a study of CD8+ T cells in alopecia areata listed by TCRdb under 2018. Reading the label with the study, this specimen's time point is: about 4 weeks on oral tofacitinib. What the treatment or condition label conveys for this sample: oral pan-JAK inhibitor, 5-10 mg twice daily. To prepare the library, the immunoSEQ multiplex PCR assay was applied. To provide template for TCR sequencing, every sample had RNA extracted and reverse transcribed into cDNA. Not all clones reach the TCRdb copy of this immuneACCESS table, which keeps in-frame sequences only. Checked studies attribute under half of the gap to unresolved V genes and leave the rest unexplained. Present in this sample are 130,000 to 150,000 clones, 65% to 90% of which were seen just once. The top ten hold just under 25% of the sample. Sequencing was performed on CD8+ T cells sorted from blood, taken at week 4, from a patient treated with tofacitinib. The receptor source for this set is a human donor with alopecia areata.

Only a few counts were recorded for this clone. The chain is built from TRBV15 and TRBJ2-3; D is undetermined. CDR1 and CDR2 (germline): LNHNV, YYDKDF (reference sequence). CDR3 length: 15 amino acids. V lost 8 bases, J lost 0 bases, and 15 bases lay in between. The CDR3 loop is CATEFDGESTDTQYF. DNA for the CDR3: TGTGCCACCGAGTTCGACGGCGAGAGCACAGATACGCAGTATTTT.

The chain uses TRBV9 and TRBJ2-3; 9 bases agree with TRBD2. V trimming: 4 bases; J trimming: 3 bases; junction bases outside the gene matches: 9. The CDR3 loop spans 16 amino acids. In germline, CDR1 is SGDLS, CDR2 YYNGEE. CDR3 protein: CASSPRPSGVTDTQYF. The CDR3 nucleotides read TGTGCCAGCAGCCCAAGGCCTAGCGGGGTAACAGATACGCAGTATTTT.

The CDR3 region has the DNA TGCAGCGTTGAACCCAGGAGGTACCAAGAGACCCAGTACTTC. It is translated as CSVEPRRYQETQYF. The rearrangement joins TRBV29-1 to TRBJ2-5; D might be TRBD2 (5 bases). The length of the CDR3 is 14 residues. Germline loops: CDR1 SQVTM, CDR2 ANQGSEA. Trimming left V 2 bases short and J 0 bases short, with 10 bases between.

This clone was observed a few times. The V call is TRBV5-6, the J call TRBJ1-2; possible D gene TRBD1, 6 bases. V was pared by 3 bases and J by 4 bases, with 10 bases between. The CDR3 has 13 amino acids. Germline V lookup: CDR1 SGHDT, CDR2 YYEEEE. This CDR3 is CASSWTDSYGYTF. In DNA form, the CDR3 reads TGTGCCAGCAGCTGGACAGACAGCTATGGCTACACCTTC.

The V call is TRBV7-2, the J call TRBJ2-5; 9 bases fit TRBD1. V dropped 6 bases and J dropped 5; count of bases not matched to a gene: 10. Germline V gene lookup returns CDR1 SGHTA and CDR2 FQGNSA. The CDR3 totals 15 residues. CDR3 protein: CASRPGQGIRETQYF. CDR3 nucleotide sequence: TGTGCCAGCAGACCGGGACAGGGAATTCGGGAGACCCAGTACTTC.

This clone was observed a single time. J is TRBJ2-7 and V is TRBV11-3, with a tentative D call TRBD1 (6 bases). In germline, CDR1 is SGHNT, CDR2 YENEEA. Trimming removed 1 base from V and 4 bases from J, with 20 bases in between. The CDR3 consists of 17 residues. The CDR3 region is CASSLGPTGQLLYEQYF. The DNA of the CDR3 is TGTGCCAGCAGCTTAGGACCCACTGGACAGTTACTGTACGAGCAGTACTTC.

This chain connects TRBV25-1 to TRBJ1-3, with 8 positions matching TRBD1. Germline CDR1 and CDR2: MGHDK and SYGVNS. Trimming at V came to 6 bases and at J to 4 bases, leaving 8 bases not matched to a gene. The CDR3 contains 15 residues. For the CDR3, the DNA is TGTGCCAGCAGACAGGGGGGTTTTTCCGGAAACACCATATATTTT. This codes for CASRQGGFSGNTIYF. Supplemented by reference TRBV25-1 and TRBJ1-3, the full variable domain reads EADIYQTPRYLVIGTGKKITLECSQTMGHDKMYWYQQDPGMELHLIHYSYGVNSTEKGDLSSESTVSRIRTEHFPLTLESARPSHTSQYLCASRQGGFSGNTIYFGEGSWLTVV.

The chain carries TRBV29-1 and TRBJ2-5; 10 positions agree with TRBD1. V dropped 5 bases and J dropped 1; count of bases not matched to a gene: 4. Germline CDR1 SQVTM, CDR2 ANQGSEA. The CDR3 spans 14 residues. The CDR3 region is CSVQTGGPQETQYF. CDR3 sequence (DNA): TGCAGCGTTCAGACAGGGGGCCCCCAAGAGACCCAGTACTTC.

This chain links TRBV30 with TRBJ2-7; weak D call: TRBD1 (6 bases). V was shortened by 1 base and J by 6 bases, with 13 bases between the two germline ends. The CDR3 length is 13 residues. Per the germline V gene, CDR1 is GTSNPN and CDR2 is SVGIG (reference sequence). CDR3 protein: CAWSGGLGVEQYF. Written as DNA, the CDR3 is TGTGCCTGGAGTGGGGGGCTAGGGGTCGAGCAGTACTTC.

This clone occurred a few times. The DNA of the CDR3 is TGTGCCAGCAGCCCCGGGACAGCGCGTGGAGGCTACACCTTC. Protein: CASSPGTARGGYTF. The chain links TRBV7-9 to TRBJ1-2, with 7 bases that match TRBD1. Germline V lookup: CDR1 SEHNR, CDR2 FQNEAQ (reference sequence). V lost 5 bases, J lost 8 bases, and 11 bases stayed unmatched. CDR3 length: 14 amino acids.

V gene TRBV6-5 combines with J gene TRBJ2-7; 7 bases fit TRBD1. With V trimmed by 0 bases and J by 3 bases, 8 bases remained unmatched. This CDR3 contains 16 residues. Germline CDR1 reads MNHEY; CDR2 reads SVGAGI. CDR3 sequence (DNA): TGTGCCAGCAGTTACTCACCCAGGGGGTCGGTCTACGAGCAGTACTTC. Protein sequence: CASSYSPRGSVYEQYF.

The CDR3 DNA sequence: TGCGCCAGCAGCCCCGGAACACTAAGCCAAGAGACCCAGTACTTC. Its protein product is CASSPGTLSQETQYF. V gene TRBV5-1 combines with J gene TRBJ2-5; D is unclear. The CDR3 is 15 residues long. CDR1 is SGHRS, CDR2 YFSETQ, per germline. The V and J ends lost 4 bases and 1 base respectively, with 14 bases between them.

The genes are TRBV6-5 and TRBJ2-3, with 8 bases lining up with TRBD1. Germline V gives CDR1 MNHEY, CDR2 SVGAGI. This CDR3 region has 15 residues. V shed 4 bases, J shed 2 bases, and the junction held 5 bases outside the gene matches. The CDR3 reads CASSSGQGLTDTQYF. CDR3 coding DNA: TGTGCCAGCAGTTCCGGACAGGGCCTCACAGATACGCAGTATTTT.